The 18 T cell receptor beta chains reported below all come from one sample, sequenced in a study of identical twins. TCRdb ran MiXCR on the 5' RACE reads and lists one entry per CDR3 protein. This table holds hundreds of thousands of distinct CDR3 sequences, about 7.5% found once. These data were also filed under a second study, of yellow fever vaccine responses in identical twins.

The sample was memory (CD45RO+) T cells sorted from blood. The origin of the receptors is a woman under 30 in good health.

The chain uses TRBV20-1 and TRBJ2-1; the match to TRBD2 covers 11 bases. Trimming took 3 bases from V and 7 from J; bases not matched to a gene: 8. Germline CDR1 DFQATT, CDR2 SNEGSKA (reference sequence). This CDR3 contains 15 residues. The CDR3 nucleotides are TGCAGTGCTAGCGGGATAGCGGGAGGGGGAAATGAGCAGTTCTTC. It codes for CSASGIAGGGNEQFF.

The chain has TRBV12-5 and TRBJ1-1, with 7 nucleotides matching TRBD1. Per the germline V gene, CDR1 is LGHNT and CDR2 is FRNRAP. CDR3 size: 13 residues. V shed 7 bases and J 2 bases; nucleotides not matched to a gene: 4. This chain's CDR3 is CASAGTANTEAFF. Here the CDR3 DNA reads TGTGCTAGTGCCGGGACAGCAAACACTGAAGCTTTCTTT. Full variable domain (remainder filled in from reference TRBV12-5 and TRBJ1-1): DARVTQTPRHKVTEMGQEVTMRCQPILGHNTVFWYRQTMMQGLELLAYFRNRAPLDDSGMPKDRFSAEMPDATLATLKIQPSEPRDSAVYFCASAGTANTEAFFGQGTRLTVV.

The J gene is TRBJ2-2, the V gene TRBV4-1; 9 bases are a match to TRBD2. CDR3 length: 15 amino acids. V was clipped by 4 bases and J by 3 bases; unmatched bases: 3. Germline V lookup: CDR1 MGHRA, CDR2 YSYEKL. For the CDR3, the DNA is TGCGCCAGCAGCCGGGCGGGGGGGGACACCGGGGAGCTGTTTTTT. Its protein is CASSRAGGDTGELFF.

This clonotype was recorded many times. The rearrangement uses TRBV28 and TRBJ2-1, with 8 bases identical to TRBD2. Germline V lookup: CDR1 MDHEN, CDR2 SYDVKM. There are 16 residues in the CDR3. The V gene end was trimmed by 6 bases and the J gene end by 4 bases; junction bases not matched to a gene: 11. As DNA, the CDR3 is TGTGCCAGCAGATCACCCGGGACTAGTCCGTACAATGAGCAGTTCTTC. Translation: CASRSPGTSPYNEQFF.

V gene TRBV2 combines with J gene TRBJ1-5; 12 nucleotides line up with TRBD1. The CDR3 is 15 amino acids. Germline lookup yields CDR1 SNHLY and CDR2 FYNNEI. The J segment lost 9 bases and the V segment lost 6 bases, leaving 9 bases of the junction unmatched. As DNA, the CDR3 is TGTGCCAGCAGCCCCGAGGGACAGGGGGCATTGCCCCAGCATTTT. It translates to CASSPEGQGALPQHF.

This clonotype was seen many times. The chain combines TRBV12-3 or TRBV12-4 with TRBJ1-3; 7 bases fit TRBD1. The length of the CDR3 is 16 residues. V lost 3 bases and J lost 2; bases outside the gene matches: 7. The CDR3 coding sequence is TGTGCCAGCAGTTTCCCGAGGGACAGCACTGGAAACACCATATATTTT. Translated: CASSFPRDSTGNTIYF.

This clonotype was observed a handful of times. V and J are TRBV7-8 and TRBJ1-2; D is unclear. The length of the CDR3 is 13 residues. Germline V gene sequence: CDR1 SGHVS, CDR2 FQNEAQ. Trimming removed 3 bases at V and 0 bases at J, with 5 bases between. The CDR3 loop reads CASSLATNYGYTF. CDR3 DNA: TGTGCCAGCAGCTTGGCCACTAACTATGGCTACACCTTC.

This chain uses TRBV11-3 with TRBJ2-1; 7 bases are a match to TRBD1. The ends lost 2 bases at V and 8 bases at J; junction bases unmatched: 3. Germline values: CDR1 SGHNT, CDR2 YENEEA. This CDR3 comprises 13 residues. CDR3: CASSLSQGDEQFF. For the CDR3, the DNA is TGTGCCAGCAGCTTATCCCAGGGGGATGAGCAGTTCTTC.

This clonotype was seen many times. The chain joins TRBV12-3 or TRBV12-4 to TRBJ2-3; D uncertain. The CDR3 sequence is 11 residues long. Trimming took off 10 bases at V and 6 bases at J, with 11 bases between the two ends. The CDR3 reads CATVALDTQYF. CDR3 nucleotides: TGTGCCACCGTAGCCCTCGATACGCAGTATTTT.

This chain uses TRBV28 with TRBJ2-3; 8 bases map to TRBD1. From germline, CDR1 is MDHEN and CDR2 SYDVKM. There are 17 residues in the CDR3. V trimming: 5 bases; J trimming: 5 bases; junction bases outside the gene matches: 15. CDR3: CASSPTGQGYSRDTQYF. CDR3 sequence (DNA): TGTGCCAGCAGTCCAACAGGACAGGGATATTCCCGAGATACGCAGTATTTT.

This clonotype was observed many times. The V call is TRBV29-1, the J call TRBJ2-7; 8 bases are shared with TRBD1. CDR3 length: 13 amino acids. Germline assignment: CDR1 SQVTM and CDR2 ANQGSEA. Trimming at V came to 6 bases and at J to 3 bases, leaving 7 bases not matched to a gene. For the CDR3, the DNA is TGCAGCGTCGCCAGGGGGCTACTCTACGAGCAGTACTTC. Translation gives CSVARGLLYEQYF.

The V and J genes are TRBV15 and TRBJ1-1; 11 nucleotides line up with TRBD1. Germline values: CDR1 LNHNV, CDR2 YYDKDF (reference sequence). This CDR3 region has 18 residues. V gave up 5 bases and J gave up 0 bases; unmatched junction bases: 11. The CDR3 DNA sequence: TGTGCCACCAGCGCAGCCGGACAGGGGGCCCCTATGAACACTGAAGCTTTCTTT. It specifies CATSAAGQGAPMNTEAFF. Full variable domain (remainder filled in from reference TRBV15 and TRBJ1-1): DAMVIQNPRYQVTQFGKPVTLSCSQTLNHNVMYWYQQKSSQAPKLLFHYYDKDFNNEADTPDNFQSRRPNTSFCFLDIRSPGLGDTAMYLCATSAAGQGAPMNTEAFFGQGTRLTVV.

The chain uses TRBV5-1 and TRBJ2-7; D is perhaps TRBD2 (5 bases). CDR3 length equals 13 residues. From germline, CDR1 is SGHRS and CDR2 YFSETQ. V was pared by 4 bases and J by 7 bases, with 15 bases between. The CDR3 DNA sequence: TGCGCCAGCAGCCCTACTAGTCCGGAGGAGCAGTACTTC. Its protein product is CASSPTSPEEQYF.

This clonotype appeared many times. The chain employs TRBV5-1 and TRBJ2-2, with 10 bases matching TRBD2. The CDR3 runs to 15 residues. Unmatched junction bases numbered 3, after V lost 3 bases and J lost 4 bases. CDR1 is SGHRS, CDR2 YFSETQ, per germline. CDR3 sequence reads: CASSSLAGGTGELFF. The CDR3 bases are TGCGCCAGCAGCTCCTTAGCGGGAGGCACCGGGGAGCTGTTTTTT.

This clonotype turned up a few times. The rearrangement uses TRBV20-1 and TRBJ2-5; a possible D gene is TRBD1 (6 bases). Germline lookup yields CDR1 DFQATT and CDR2 SNEGSKA (reference sequence). The CDR3 totals 13 residues. V lost 5 bases, J lost 1 base, and 11 bases lay in between. The CDR3 reads CSALRGAQETQYF. The CDR3 DNA is TGCAGTGCTCTCAGGGGCGCCCAAGAGACCCAGTACTTC.

The chain couples TRBV6-4 to TRBJ2-3, with a tentative D call TRBD2 (6 bases). This CDR3 spans 15 amino acids. The germline CDR1 and CDR2 sequences are MRHNA and SNTAGT. The V and J ends lost 0 bases and 4 bases respectively, with 11 bases between them. The CDR3 reads CASSDSTGEADTQYF. Here the CDR3 DNA reads TGTGCCAGCAGTGACTCAACCGGGGAGGCAGATACGCAGTATTTT.

V gene TRBV18 combines with J gene TRBJ1-3; 10 bases align to TRBD1. The CDR3 sequence is 16 residues long. Losses at the gene ends were 3 bases for V and 2 bases for J; bases not matched to a gene: 4. Germline V lookup: CDR1 KGHSH, CDR2 LQKENI. The chain's CDR3 is CASSPPGQGTGNTIYF. The CDR3 DNA sequence: TGTGCCAGCTCACCCCCGGGACAGGGGACTGGAAACACCATATATTTT.

About this clonotype itself: One end of the junction varies from germline; a read error may be responsible. This rearrangement joins TRBV5-6 to TRBJ2-3, with 7 bases identical to TRBD2. The CDR3 contains 15 residues. Germline CDR1 SGHDT, CDR2 YYEEEE. CDR3 DNA: TGTGCCACCAGCCCTCGGCTAGCGGTCACAGATACGCAGTATTTT. This gives the protein CATSPRLAVTDTQYF.